The source of this TCR beta chain is a study of blood T cell repertoires in COVID-19. Study-level background: The United States, Italy and Spain provided the acute and convalescent COVID-19 samples. T cells, B-cell-depleted T cells, or PBMCs provided the cDNA or gDNA that served as material.

This clone was detected once. Within the sample, other DNA sequences also encode this same CDR3. Authors' data handling: Estimates of nucleated cell counts were drawn from the amplification of reference gene primers. Repertoires were generated with immunoSEQ multiplex PCR, while TCRdb's copy carries only in-frame clones and drops some. V and J calls and clone size follow that table, whereas D and trimming were derived from the DNA. The sample holds 180,000 or so clones, approximately 88% seen once. J lost 2 bases, V lost 0 bases, and 0 bases had no gene match. Looked up from germline, CDR1 is SGHRS and CDR2 is YFSETQ. The CDR3 sequence is 15 residues long.

The source material was peripheral blood. The J gene is TRBJ1-4, the V gene TRBV5-1; 8 bases align to TRBD1. This sequence was found in a middle-aged man with acute or convalescent COVID-19. The CDR3 is CASSLGQGTNEKLFF. Here the CDR3 DNA reads TGCGCCAGCAGCTTGGGACAGGGGACTAATGAAAAACTGTTTTTT.